The 3 T cell receptor beta chains below come from one sample, sequenced in a study of cytomegalovirus exposure and HLA in healthy donors. Primers included in the PCR were 60 Vbeta and 13 Jbeta primers. Repertoires were generated with immunoSEQ multiplex PCR, while TCRdb's copy carries only in-frame clones and drops some. The repertoire has 150,000 to 200,000 clones, approximately 76% of them found once; the top ten carry over 1.1%. Sequenced: PBMCs. The receptors originated from a man aged 60 to 75 in good health and CMV-seronegative.

This clone showed up just once. The chain employs TRBV7-2 and TRBJ2-2; 9 nucleotides agree with TRBD1. The CDR3 totals 15 residues. Germline CDR1 and CDR2: SGHTA and FQGNSA. J lost 11 bases, V lost 0 bases, and 7 bases had no gene match. CDR3 protein: CASSLAGTGSLELFF. CDR3 nucleotides: TGTGCCAGCAGCTTAGCCGGGACAGGGTCGTTAGAGCTGTTTTTT.

The V call is TRBV2, the J call TRBJ2-5, with 8 bases aligning to TRBD1. Per the germline V gene, CDR1 is SNHLY and CDR2 is FYNNEI. The CDR3 totals 16 residues. With 2 bases clipped from V and 5 bases from J, the junction kept 10 bases outside the gene matches. Written as DNA, the CDR3 is TGTGCCAGCAGTGAAAGGGAGGCAGGGGGCTTTGAGACCCAGTACTTC. Its translation: CASSEREAGGFETQYF. The variable domain in full, completed from reference TRBV2 and TRBJ2-5, reads EPEVTQTPSHQVTQMGQEVILRCVPISNHLYFYWYRQILGQKVEFLVSFYNNEISEKSEIFDDQFSVERPDGSNFTLKIRSTKLEDSAMYFCASSEREAGGFETQYFGPGTRLLVL.

This CDR3 is CASSEVSRRGETQYF. As DNA, the CDR3 is TGTGCCAGCAGTGAGGTGTCCCGGCGGGGGGAGACCCAGTACTTC. This chain uses TRBV2 with TRBJ2-5; 7 bases line up with TRBD2. After removal of 3 bases from V and 5 bases from J, the junction contained 9 bases not matched to a gene. The germline V gene encodes CDR1 SNHLY and CDR2 FYNNEI. The CDR3 has 15 amino acids. The complete variable domain, with remaining parts taken from reference TRBV2 and TRBJ2-5, reads EPEVTQTPSHQVTQMGQEVILRCVPISNHLYFYWYRQILGQKVEFLVSFYNNEISEKSEIFDDQFSVERPDGSNFTLKIRSTKLEDSAMYFCASSEVSRRGETQYFGPGTRLLVL.